This passage covers 30 T cell receptor beta chains from one sample sequenced in a study of neurological immune-mediated disorders. TCRdb processed the 5' RACE reads anew with MiXCR; each CDR3 protein has one entry. In the table there are 71,000 or so distinct CDR3 sequences, approximately 13% of which are singletons. As to time point: longitudinal time-point 1 (baseline). Material: PBMCs. Receptors originate from a female donor with HTLV-1-associated myelopathy (HAM/TSP).

This clonotype came up many times. This chain links TRBV29-1 with TRBJ1-3; no firm D call. The CDR3 sequence is 11 residues long. The germline CDR1 and CDR2 sequences are SQVTM and ANQGSEA. V was pared by 5 bases and J by 4 bases, with 6 bases between. The CDR3 sequence: CSVRGGNTIYF. The CDR3 region has the DNA TGCAGCGTTAGAGGAGGAAACACCATATATTTT.

This clonotype was counted at least ten times. The chain carries TRBV5-8 and TRBJ2-5; perhaps D is TRBD1 or TRBD2 (6 bases each). The CDR3 runs to 13 residues. The V and J ends lost 6 bases and 0 bases respectively, with 9 bases between them. In germline, CDR1 is SGHTS, CDR2 YDEGEE. This CDR3 reads CASMGGYQETQYF. For the CDR3, the DNA is TGTGCCAGCATGGGGGGCTACCAAGAGACCCAGTACTTC.

This clonotype was counted many times. The J gene is TRBJ1-1, the V gene TRBV6-5; D is uncertain. The CDR3 consists of 14 residues. V lost 2 bases and J 0 bases, leaving 7 bases between the germline ends. In germline, CDR1 is MNHEY, CDR2 SVGAGI. The CDR3 sequence: CASSYQALNTEAFF. CDR3 nucleotides: TGTGCCAGCAGTTACCAGGCGTTGAACACTGAAGCTTTCTTT.

Many counts were recorded for this clonotype. The gene calls are TRBV20-1 and TRBJ2-3; D is unclear. V lost 3 bases and J lost 0, with 7 bases in between. Per the germline V gene, CDR1 is DFQATT and CDR2 is SNEGSKA (reference sequence). The CDR3 is 13 residues long. The CDR3 DNA reads TGCAGTGCTAGGACCGCTAGCACAGATACGCAGTATTTT. Protein product: CSARTASTDTQYF.

This clonotype was observed at least ten times. The chain recombines TRBV24-1 with TRBJ2-3, with D tentatively TRBD2 (6 bases). The V end lost 4 bases, the J end lost 4 bases, and 11 bases lay between the germline ends. Germline CDR1 is KGHDR and CDR2 is SFDVKD. The CDR3 is 14 residues long. CDR3 nucleotides: TGTGCCACCAGTGACGGGGGAGTGTCAGATACGCAGTATTTT. Translation: CATSDGGVSDTQYF.

This clonotype was recorded many times. The chain joins TRBV5-8 to TRBJ2-7; no clear D. The CDR3 length is 15 residues. Germline assignment: CDR1 SGHTS and CDR2 YDEGEE. The V and J ends lost 0 bases and 2 bases respectively, with 12 bases between them. The CDR3 bases are TGTGCCAGCAGCTTGGACAGCTCGGCCCCCTACGAGCAGTACTTC. Amino acids: CASSLDSSAPYEQYF.

This clonotype was seen many times. The chain joins TRBV5-1 to TRBJ1-1; D unresolved. The germline V gene encodes CDR1 SGHRS and CDR2 YFSETQ. This CDR3 region has 12 residues. With 4 bases removed from V and 4 bases from J, the gap between germline ends came to 8 bases. The CDR3 coding sequence is TGCGCCAGCAGCATGACTCCCACTGAAGCTTTCTTT. Its translation is CASSMTPTEAFF.

The chain is built from TRBV7-8 and TRBJ2-7; D possibly corresponds to TRBD1 (8 bases). V was trimmed by 5 bases and J by 6 bases, leaving 23 bases between them. Germline V gives CDR1 SGHVS, CDR2 FQNEAQ. This CDR3 comprises 16 residues. CDR3 coding DNA: TGTGCCAGCAGCCCTACAGGGGGGGGTGCGACCGGCGAGCAGTACTTC. It is translated as CASSPTGGGATGEQYF.

This clonotype was counted ten times or more. This rearrangement joins TRBV2 to TRBJ1-5, with D perhaps matching TRBD1 (6 bases). V lost 5 bases and J lost 0, with 14 bases in between. This CDR3 region has 16 residues. Germline CDR1 and CDR2: SNHLY and FYNNEI. CDR3 sequence (DNA): TGTGCCAGCAGTAATCAGGGGCTGGATAGCAATCAGCCCCAGCATTTT. Translating gives CASSNQGLDSNQPQHF.

Ten or more counts support this clonotype. CDR3 bases: TGTGCCAGCAGTTTATTGGAAACGGGGGATACAGATACGCAGTATTTT. It encodes CASSLLETGDTDTQYF. This chain joins TRBV28 and TRBJ2-3, with D perhaps TRBD2 (6 bases). The CDR3 loop spans 16 amino acids. V shed 1 base and J shed 3 bases, with 14 bases lying between them. Germline CDR1 MDHEN, CDR2 SYDVKM.

This clonotype was observed a handful of times. This rearrangement joins TRBV12-3 or TRBV12-4 to TRBJ1-1, with 7 positions matching TRBD1. V dropped 6 bases and J dropped 4; count of bases not matched to a gene: 11. This CDR3 has 15 residues. The CDR3 here is CASRPIQGRATEAFF. The CDR3 DNA is TGTGCCAGCAGGCCTATACAGGGGAGGGCCACTGAAGCTTTCTTT.

The chain has TRBV4-1 and TRBJ1-4; D is unclear. The V end lost 4 bases, the J end lost 4 bases, and 22 bases lay between the germline ends. The CDR3 spans 18 residues. In germline, CDR1 is MGHRA, CDR2 YSYEKL. CDR3 loop: CASSPSFSYKILNEKLFF. The CDR3 DNA reads as TGCGCCAGCAGCCCGAGCTTCTCTTACAAGATTCTTAATGAAAAACTGTTTTTT.

This clonotype was counted once. This chain links TRBV7-8 with TRBJ2-7, with D unclear. The CDR3 is 13 amino acids. The V gene's germline CDR1 is SGHVS and CDR2 FQNEAQ. V was clipped by 0 bases and J by 3 bases, with 6 bases between them. CDR3 bases: TGTGCCAGCAGCTTAGCATACCGCTACGAGCAGTACTTC. It yields the protein CASSLAYRYEQYF.

This clonotype was counted ten times or more. The chain carries TRBV7-2 and TRBJ2-7; TRBD2 matches at 9 bases. Looked up from germline, CDR1 is SGHTA and CDR2 is FQGNSA. V lost 1 base to trimming and J lost 0 bases; unmatched junction nucleotides: 10. This CDR3 contains 18 residues. The CDR3 nucleotides read TGTGCCAGCAGCTTAGGGTGGTGGAGCGGGGGGCCCTCCTACGAGCAGTACTTC. It is translated as CASSLGWWSGGPSYEQYF.

This clonotype came up many times. The junction differs from germline at one of its ends, possibly a read error. This sequence joins TRBV6-5 and TRBJ2-1, with D uncertain. Germline-derived CDR1 and CDR2 are MNHEY and SVGAGI. CDR3 size: 15 residues. The CDR3 loop is CASSDSTLRKSSPLF. DNA for the CDR3: TGTGCCAGCAGTGACTCTACCCTAAGAAAGAGTAGCCCGCTCTTC.

This clonotype has at least ten counts. This chain connects TRBV20-1 to TRBJ1-5; D may be TRBD1 (5 bases). This CDR3 comprises 12 residues. The V gene lost 7 bases and the J gene lost 2 bases, with 9 bases spanning the gap. CDR1 and CDR2 from the germline V gene are DFQATT and SNEGSKA (reference sequence). The CDR3 sequence: CSGGAGNQPQHF. The DNA for the CDR3 is TGCAGTGGAGGGGCGGGCAATCAGCCCCAGCATTTT.

J is TRBJ2-3 and V is TRBV7-2, with unresolved D. Germline CDR1 SGHTA, CDR2 FQGNSA. Between the trimmed V and J ends, which lost 5 bases and 1 base, there was a span of 19 bases. The CDR3 has 17 residues. CDR3 in amino acids: CASSLRRVTWRTDTQYF. CDR3 coding DNA: TGTGCCAGCAGCCTAAGGCGTGTGACTTGGCGCACAGATACGCAGTATTTT.

Comments on this clonotype: Given a much more abundant clone one base away, this may be a read error. The chain links TRBV18 to TRBJ1-4; 7 positions match TRBD1. The ends lost 3 bases at V and 8 bases at J; junction bases unmatched: 6. CDR1 and CDR2 (germline): KGHSH, LQKENI. The length of the CDR3 is 14 residues. In DNA form, the CDR3 reads TGTGCCAGCTCACCTAGGGACAGTACAGAAAAACTGTTTTTT. Translated, it gives CASSPRDSTEKLFF.

This clonotype was seen ten or more times. This sequence joins TRBV6-2 or TRBV6-3 and TRBJ2-7; tentatively, D is TRBD1 or TRBD2 (5 bases each). CDR1 and CDR2 (germline): MNHEY, SVGEGT. CDR3 length equals 16 residues. Trimming pared 2 bases from V and 6 bases from J, leaving 20 bases between. In DNA form, the CDR3 reads TGTGCCAGCAGTTACGCCTCCGGGACGGCACACGGCGAGCAGTACTTC. It yields the protein CASSYASGTAHGEQYF.

This clonotype occurred a few times. The genes are TRBV6-5 and TRBJ1-3; weak D call: TRBD1 (5 bases). Trimming left V 0 bases short and J 3 bases short, with 6 bases between. Germline loops: CDR1 MNHEY, CDR2 SVGAGI. This CDR3 has 14 residues. The CDR3 spells CASSYSTGGNTIYF. The CDR3, as DNA: TGTGCCAGCAGTTACTCTACAGGTGGAAACACCATATATTTT.

This clonotype has ten or more counts. This rearrangement joins TRBV6-6 to TRBJ2-7, with a tentative D call TRBD2 (6 bases). Looked up from germline, CDR1 is MNHNY and CDR2 is SVGAGI (reference sequence). This CDR3 is built from 13 residues. V lost 5 bases and J 5 bases, leaving 13 bases between the germline ends. CDR3 nucleotides: TGTGCCAGCAGTCACAATCGGGAGAACGAGCAGTACTTC. This gives the protein CASSHNRENEQYF.

This clonotype was detected many times. The chain combines TRBV4-1 with TRBJ1-1; the D gene is possibly TRBD1 (6 bases). The germline gives CDR1 MGHRA, CDR2 YSYEKL. V was pared by 0 bases and J by 3 bases, with 8 bases between. This CDR3 has 14 residues. Here the CDR3 reads CASSQDRGDTEAFF. The CDR3 DNA is TGCGCCAGCAGCCAAGACAGGGGAGACACTGAAGCTTTCTTT.

In its sample, this clonotype was seen many times. The chain links TRBV7-9 to TRBJ1-1; 7 positions match TRBD1. This CDR3 contains 14 residues. CDR1 SEHNR and CDR2 FQNEAQ come from the germline V gene (reference sequence). Germline trimming cut 2 bases from V and 5 bases from J; bases unmatched to any gene: 5. The chain's CDR3 is CASSLKGARTEAFF. The DNA for the CDR3 is TGTGCCAGCAGCTTAAAGGGGGCGCGGACTGAAGCTTTCTTT.

This clonotype was counted at least ten times. The chain carries TRBV20-1 and TRBJ2-3; D gene ambiguous. Germline CDR1 and CDR2: DFQATT and SNEGSKA (reference sequence). Trimming took off 0 bases at V and 7 bases at J, with 11 bases between the two ends. There are 13 residues in the CDR3. The CDR3 DNA sequence: TGCAGTGCTAGAGATCCATCCCGCAATACGCAGTATTTT. Its translation: CSARDPSRNTQYF.

The table lists this clonotype with many counts. The J gene is TRBJ2-3, the V gene TRBV9; 10 nucleotides agree with TRBD2. The V segment lost 2 bases and the J segment 3 bases; nucleotides outside the gene matches: 12. Per the germline V gene, CDR1 is SGDLS and CDR2 is YYNGEE. This CDR3 contains 18 residues. The CDR3, as DNA: TGTGCCAGCAGCGTTGGGCTAGCGGGGGAGAATGTTACAGATACGCAGTATTTT. Translating gives CASSVGLAGENVTDTQYF.

The chain combines TRBV19 with TRBJ1-2; no reliable D call. The germline V gene has CDR1 LNHDA and CDR2 SQIVND (reference sequence). The CDR3 is 12 amino acids. Between the trimmed V and J ends, which lost 1 base and 4 bases, there was a span of 4 bases. The DNA of the CDR3 is TGTGCCAGTAGTATAGGCCCCTATGGCTACACCTTC. It specifies CASSIGPYGYTF.

The chain's CDR3 is CASSRRSSLRGTDTQYF. The CDR3 DNA is TGTGCCAGCAGCCGCAGGTCAAGCCTTAGGGGCACAGATACGCAGTATTTT. The chain carries TRBV12-3 or TRBV12-4 and TRBJ2-3; D remains unclear. This CDR3 has 17 amino acids. Between the trimmed V and J ends, which lost 6 bases and 1 base, there was a span of 20 bases.

This clonotype occurred many times. The chain links TRBV28 to TRBJ2-7; TRBD1 aligns across 9 bases. This CDR3 has 16 residues. With 2 bases clipped from V and 1 base from J, the junction kept 6 bases outside the gene matches. CDR1 and CDR2 (germline): MDHEN, SYDVKM. The CDR3 protein is CASSLLLGTGSYEQYF. In nucleotides, the CDR3 is TGTGCCAGCAGTTTACTTCTCGGGACAGGGTCCTACGAGCAGTACTTC. Variable domain in full (rest from reference TRBV28 and TRBJ2-7): DVKVTQSSRYLVKRTGEKVFLECVQDMDHENMFWYRQDPGLGLRLIYFSYDVKMKEKGDIPEGYSVSREKKERFSLILESASTNQTSMYLCASSLLLGTGSYEQYFGPGTRLTVT.

The rearrangement uses TRBV5-5 and TRBJ2-5; 12 nucleotides match TRBD1. Germline CDR1 is SGHKS and CDR2 is YYEKEE (reference sequence). The ends lost 4 bases at V and 5 bases at J; junction bases unmatched: 3. The CDR3 covers 14 residues. The CDR3 DNA is TGTGCCAGCAGCCGGGACAGGGGGCTTGAGACCCAGTACTTC. Protein product: CASSRDRGLETQYF. Supplemented by reference TRBV5-5 and TRBJ2-5, the full variable domain reads DAGVTQSPTHLIKTRGQQVTLRCSPISGHKSVSWYQQVLGQGPQFIFQYYEKEERGRGNFPDRFSARQFPNYSSELNVNALLLGDSALYLCASSRDRGLETQYFGPGTRLLVL.

This clonotype occurred many times. The chain couples TRBV10-3 to TRBJ2-3; D could derive from TRBD1 or TRBD2 (6 bases each). The V gene's germline CDR1 is ENHRY and CDR2 SYGVKD. V lost 2 bases and J 2 bases, leaving 11 bases between the germline ends. CDR3 size: 15 residues. CDR3 bases: TGTGCCATCAGTGAGGGGGGGCCAGTCACAGATACGCAGTATTTT. Translating gives CAISEGGPVTDTQYF.